This T cell receptor beta chain originates from a study of Ad26.COV2.S vaccination and SARS-CoV-2 variants. Study background: The authors gave Ad26.COV2.S intramuscularly, either once or twice 56 days apart.

Study observations and caveats: Measurement of non-spike TCR breadth gave similar results in vaccine and placebo recipients.

Regarding treatment: some 19 received Ad26.COV2.S at low or high dose, single or two shots; about 5 received placebo; per-sample allocation not given. Day 63 following the first vaccine or placebo injection was when the samples were taken. This adult donor, from Boston, was 18-55 years old. Wuhan-strain spike was delivered by a replication-incompetent Ad26 vector. Comments on this clone: Its antigen is as yet unknown.

The assay was immunoSEQ multiplex PCR, and TCRdb's table has in-frame clones only and misses some. The sample lists about 400,000 clones; about 83% were seen once. The TCR sequence derives from a person aged 18-60 years who received the Ad26.COV2.S COVID-19 vaccine or a placebo. The sample was peripheral blood, taken in a trial of Ad26.COV2.S vaccine versus placebo.

As DNA, the CDR3 is TGTGCCAGCAGCGCCCTTGGGGTAGAGATTGGCGGCTACACCTTC. Its translation is CASSALGVEIGGYTF. This chain uses TRBV7-9 with TRBJ1-2; D is unresolved. V lost 5 bases, J lost 8 bases, and 21 bases lay in between. Germline CDR1 and CDR2: SEHNR and FQNEAQ (reference sequence). The CDR3 sequence is 15 residues long.